This T cell receptor (beta chain) was identified in a study of blood T cell repertoires in COVID-19. The wider study: Researchers got acute and convalescent COVID-19 samples from the United States, Italy and Spain.

Authors' processing steps: Reference gene primer amplification gave estimated nucleated cell counts. Method: immunoSEQ multiplex PCR; TCRdb's copy keeps in-frame clones and lacks some. V, J and clone size were drawn from that table, and D and trimming were deduced from the DNA. The table lists about 57,000 clones, roughly 80% of them singletons. Participants were aged about 18 to 90 years, lived in 20 to 25 US areas, and enrolled virtually. The CDR3 sequence is 15 residues long. Per germline, CDR1 MNHEY and CDR2 SMNVEV (reference sequence). Trimming removed 8 bases from V and 0 bases from J; junction bases left unmatched: 5.

This clonotype was obtained from a woman between 35 and 50 years old with acute COVID-19. This sequence joins TRBV27 and TRBJ2-2, with 8 nucleotides matching TRBD2. The specimen was PBMCs or T cells enriched from blood (not recorded which). The CDR3 coding sequence is TGTGCCAGCTCCAGACTAGCGACGAACACCGGGGAGCTGTTTTTT. Translating gives CASSRLATNTGELFF.